Given below is one T cell receptor (beta chain) in context. Antigen: not known. Per-sample cDNA came from eight separate reactions. TCRdb reprocessed the 5' RACE reads and reports one entry per CDR3 protein, with no DNA. Its table lists some 99,000 distinct CDR3 sequences. The source of the sample is a study of monozygotic twins with inflammatory bowel disease. Study findings and constraints: Whereas healthy co-twins had higher TCRbeta diversity (inverse Simpson), IBD patients had lower diversity. Data gave no support to a single strong signal or clonotype associated with IBD. No detectable difference in repertoire similarity separated concordant from discordant twins, possibly as a result of limited power.

The CDR3 length is 15 residues. From germline, CDR1 is SGHRS and CDR2 YFSETQ. Sequenced: blood. This receptor was identified in a human donor with ulcerative colitis or Crohn's disease, or a healthy co-twin of an affected twin (not recorded which). The rearrangement links TRBV5-1 to TRBJ2-7; the TCRdb call, TRBD1, lacks DNA for checking. The CDR3 loop is CASSLEGDSSYEQYF.